This T cell receptor (beta chain) was profiled in a study of blood T cell repertoires in COVID-19. CDR3 length: 16 amino acids. Per germline, CDR1 KGHSH and CDR2 LQKENI. V lost 3 bases, J lost 1 base, and 13 bases lay in between. As processed by the authors: Researchers report that nucleated cell counts were estimated from reference gene primer amplification. Clones were read by immunoSEQ multiplex PCR, and TCRdb kept only the in-frame ones, dropping some. For V, J and clone size, that table is used; D and trimming come from the DNA. The table has approximately 280,000 clones, roughly 85% seen once. Researchers sorted participants into cohorts using their self-reported clinical history.

Sequenced input: PBMCs or T cells enriched from blood (not recorded which). This receptor was obtained from a man in his forties who had been exposed to COVID-19. The chain joins TRBV18 to TRBJ1-3, with D uncertain. CDR3 bases: TGTGCCAGCTCACCCTCCCGACCGGGGTCTGGAAACACCATATATTTT. It encodes CASSPSRPGSGNTIYF.